This T cell receptor (beta chain) was profiled in a study of blood T cell repertoires in COVID-19. As for the study in general: Sources were T cells, B-cell-depleted T cells, or PBMCs; the material itself was cDNA or gDNA.

The protocol was immunoSEQ multiplex PCR, while the TCRdb copy is restricted to in-frame clones and leaves out a portion. The sample has about 380,000 clones, around 90% seen once; the top ten hold more than 0.95%. Cohort 3 donors counted as recovered after two negative PCRs, clearance, or resolved symptoms. CDR3 length equals 14 residues. Germline V CDR1 and CDR2: MNHEY, SVGEGT. The V and J ends lost 3 bases and 3 bases respectively, with 12 bases between them. This receptor was identified in a woman aged 18-29 years who had recovered from COVID-19. V gene TRBV6-2 or TRBV6-3 combines with J gene TRBJ2-7; TRBD1 might be the D (6 bases). The sample comprised PBMCs or T cells enriched from blood (not recorded which). The DNA for the CDR3 is TGTGCCAGCAGTTATGGGACAAGCGTCTACGAGCAGTACTTC. This sequence encodes CASSYGTSVYEQYF.